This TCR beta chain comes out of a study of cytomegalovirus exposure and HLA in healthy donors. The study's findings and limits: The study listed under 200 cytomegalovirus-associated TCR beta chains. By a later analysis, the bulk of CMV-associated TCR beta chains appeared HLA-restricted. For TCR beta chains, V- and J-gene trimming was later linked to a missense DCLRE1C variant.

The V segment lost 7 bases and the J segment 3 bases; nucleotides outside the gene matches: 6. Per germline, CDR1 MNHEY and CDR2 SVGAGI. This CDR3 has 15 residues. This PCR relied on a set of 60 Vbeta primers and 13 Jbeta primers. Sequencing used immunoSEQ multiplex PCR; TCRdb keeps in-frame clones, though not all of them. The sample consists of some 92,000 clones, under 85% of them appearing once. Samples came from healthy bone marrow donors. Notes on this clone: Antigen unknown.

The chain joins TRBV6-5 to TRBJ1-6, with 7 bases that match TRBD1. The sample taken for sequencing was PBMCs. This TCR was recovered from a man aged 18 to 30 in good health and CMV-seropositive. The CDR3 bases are TGTGCCAGCACTCCCGACAGGGTCTATAATTCACCCCTCCACTTT. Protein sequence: CASTPDRVYNSPLHF.